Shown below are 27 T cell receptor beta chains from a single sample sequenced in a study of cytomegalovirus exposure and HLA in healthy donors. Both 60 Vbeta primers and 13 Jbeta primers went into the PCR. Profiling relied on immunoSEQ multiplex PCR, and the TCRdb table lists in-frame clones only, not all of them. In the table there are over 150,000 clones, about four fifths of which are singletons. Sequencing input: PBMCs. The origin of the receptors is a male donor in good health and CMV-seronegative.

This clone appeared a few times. DNA for the CDR3: TGTGCCAGCAGCCAAGATGAGACTAGCGGGAGCCGTGAGCAGTACTTC. Amino acid sequence: CASSQDETSGSREQYF. The J gene is TRBJ2-5, the V gene TRBV4-2; TRBD2 matches at 12 bases. The CDR3 extends over 16 amino acids. After removal of 0 bases from V and 11 bases from J, the junction contained 10 bases not matched to a gene. Looked up from germline, CDR1 is LGHNA and CDR2 is YNFKEQ.

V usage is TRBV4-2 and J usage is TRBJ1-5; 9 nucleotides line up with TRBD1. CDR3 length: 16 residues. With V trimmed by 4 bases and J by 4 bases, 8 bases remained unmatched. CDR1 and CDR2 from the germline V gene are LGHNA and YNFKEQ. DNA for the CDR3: TGTGCCAGCAGCCCGGGACAGGGTACAGGGAATCAGCCCCAGCATTTT. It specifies CASSPGQGTGNQPQHF.

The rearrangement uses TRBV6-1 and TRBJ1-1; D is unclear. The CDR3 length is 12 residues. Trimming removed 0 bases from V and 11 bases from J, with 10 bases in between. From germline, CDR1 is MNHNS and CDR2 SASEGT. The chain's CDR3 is CASSEAEVMAFF. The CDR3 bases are TGTGCCAGCAGTGAAGCGGAGGTTATGGCTTTCTTT.

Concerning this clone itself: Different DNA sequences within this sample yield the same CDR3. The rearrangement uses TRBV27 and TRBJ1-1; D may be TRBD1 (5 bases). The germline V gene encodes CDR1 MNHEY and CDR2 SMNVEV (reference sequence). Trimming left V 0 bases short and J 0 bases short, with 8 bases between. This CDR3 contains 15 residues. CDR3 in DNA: TGTGCCAGCAGTTTATCCGCAGGGATGAACACTGAAGCTTTCTTT. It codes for CASSLSAGMNTEAFF.

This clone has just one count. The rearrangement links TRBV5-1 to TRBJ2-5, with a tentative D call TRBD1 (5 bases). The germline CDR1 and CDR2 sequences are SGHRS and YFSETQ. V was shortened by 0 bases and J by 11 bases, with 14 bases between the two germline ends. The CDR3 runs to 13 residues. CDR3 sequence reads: CASSLGQRGEQYF. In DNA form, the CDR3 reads TGCGCCAGCAGCTTGGGACAGAGAGGAGAGCAGTACTTC.

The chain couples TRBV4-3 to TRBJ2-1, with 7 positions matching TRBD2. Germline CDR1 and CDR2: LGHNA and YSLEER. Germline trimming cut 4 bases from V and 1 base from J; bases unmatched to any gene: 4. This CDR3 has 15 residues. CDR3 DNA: TGCGCCAGCAGCCCCGGGAGGAGGTCCTACAATGAGCAGTTCTTC. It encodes CASSPGRRSYNEQFF.

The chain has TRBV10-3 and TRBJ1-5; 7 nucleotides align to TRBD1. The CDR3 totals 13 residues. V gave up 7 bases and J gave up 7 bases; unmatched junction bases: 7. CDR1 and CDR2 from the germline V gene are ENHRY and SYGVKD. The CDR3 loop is CAIKTGEHQPQHF. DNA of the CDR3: TGTGCCATCAAAACAGGGGAGCACCAGCCCCAGCATTTT.

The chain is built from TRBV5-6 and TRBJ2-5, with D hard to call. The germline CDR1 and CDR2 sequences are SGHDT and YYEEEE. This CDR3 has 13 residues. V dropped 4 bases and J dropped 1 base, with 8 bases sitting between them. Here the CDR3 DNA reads TGTGCCAGCAGCCCTACCCCCCAAGAGACCCAGTACTTC. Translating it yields CASSPTPQETQYF.

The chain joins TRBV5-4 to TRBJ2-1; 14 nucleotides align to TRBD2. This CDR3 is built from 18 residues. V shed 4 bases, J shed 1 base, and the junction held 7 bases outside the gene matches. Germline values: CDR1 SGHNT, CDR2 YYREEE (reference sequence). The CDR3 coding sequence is TGTGCCAGCAGCCGCGGACTAGCGGGGGGCGGTTCCTACAATGAGCAGTTCTTC. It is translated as CASSRGLAGGGSYNEQFF.

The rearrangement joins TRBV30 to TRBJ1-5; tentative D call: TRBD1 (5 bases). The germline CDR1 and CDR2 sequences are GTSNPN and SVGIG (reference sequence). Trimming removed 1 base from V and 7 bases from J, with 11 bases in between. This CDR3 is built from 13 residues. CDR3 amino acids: CAWSGRDGQPQHF. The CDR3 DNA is TGTGCCTGGAGTGGGAGGGACGGCCAGCCCCAGCATTTT.

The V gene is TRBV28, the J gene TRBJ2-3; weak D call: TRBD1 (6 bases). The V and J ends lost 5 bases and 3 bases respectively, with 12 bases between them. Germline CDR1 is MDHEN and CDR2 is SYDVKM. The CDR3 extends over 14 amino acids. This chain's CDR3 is CASSLPQGTDTQYF. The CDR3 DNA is TGTGCCAGCAGTCTCCCCCAGGGGACAGATACGCAGTATTTT.

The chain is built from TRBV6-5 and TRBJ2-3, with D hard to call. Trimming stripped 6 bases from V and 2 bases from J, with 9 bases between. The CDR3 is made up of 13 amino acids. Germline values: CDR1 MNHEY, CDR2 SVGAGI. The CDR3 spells CASSLTPTDTQYF. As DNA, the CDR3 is TGTGCCAGCAGCCTGACACCCACAGATACGCAGTATTTT.

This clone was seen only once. The CDR3 loop reads CASSLAQTGHRATEAFF. For the CDR3, the DNA is TGCGCCAGCAGCTTGGCTCAGACAGGTCACCGCGCCACTGAAGCTTTCTTT. The chain combines TRBV5-1 with TRBJ1-1; perhaps TRBD1 as D (6 bases). V was pared by 0 bases and J by 4 bases, with 19 bases between. The V gene's germline CDR1 is SGHRS and CDR2 YFSETQ. The CDR3 has 17 residues. The variable domain in full, completed from reference TRBV5-1 and TRBJ1-1, reads KAGVTQTPRYLIKTRGQQVTLSCSPISGHRSVSWYQQTPGQGLQFLFEYFSETQRNKGNFPGRFSGRQFSNSRSEMNVSTLELGDSALYLCASSLAQTGHRATEAFFGQGTRLTVV.

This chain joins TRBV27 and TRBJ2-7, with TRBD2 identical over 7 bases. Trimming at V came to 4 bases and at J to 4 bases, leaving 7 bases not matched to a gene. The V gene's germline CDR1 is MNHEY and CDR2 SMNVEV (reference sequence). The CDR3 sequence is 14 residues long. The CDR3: CASSWTREIYEQYF. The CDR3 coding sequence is TGTGCCAGCAGTTGGACTAGAGAGATATACGAGCAGTACTTC.

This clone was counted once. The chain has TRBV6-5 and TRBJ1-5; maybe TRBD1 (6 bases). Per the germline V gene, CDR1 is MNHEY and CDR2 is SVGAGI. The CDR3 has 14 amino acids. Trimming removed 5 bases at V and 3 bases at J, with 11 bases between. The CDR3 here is CASSEWDINQPQHF. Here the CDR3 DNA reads TGTGCCAGCAGTGAATGGGACATCAATCAGCCCCAGCATTTT.

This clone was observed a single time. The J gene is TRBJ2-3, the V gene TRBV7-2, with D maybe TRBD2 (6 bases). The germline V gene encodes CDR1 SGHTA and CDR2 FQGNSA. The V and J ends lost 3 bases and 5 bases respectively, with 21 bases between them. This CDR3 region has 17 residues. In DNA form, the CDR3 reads TGTGCCAGCAGCTTTGCGGGGCAGGGATCTAGGTTAGATACGCAGTATTTT. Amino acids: CASSFAGQGSRLDTQYF. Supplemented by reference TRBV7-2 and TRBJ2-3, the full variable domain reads GAGVSQSPSNKVTEKGKDVELRCDPISGHTALYWYRQSLGQGLEFLIYFQGNSAPDKSGLPSDRFSAERTGGSVSTLTIQRTQQEDSAVYLCASSFAGQGSRLDTQYFGPGTRLTVL.

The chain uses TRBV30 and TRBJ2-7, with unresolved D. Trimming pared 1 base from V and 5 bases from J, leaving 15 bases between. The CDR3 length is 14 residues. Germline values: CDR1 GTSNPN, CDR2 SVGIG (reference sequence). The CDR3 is CAWSGPHGLNEQYF. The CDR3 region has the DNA TGTGCCTGGAGTGGCCCCCACGGGTTAAACGAGCAGTACTTC.

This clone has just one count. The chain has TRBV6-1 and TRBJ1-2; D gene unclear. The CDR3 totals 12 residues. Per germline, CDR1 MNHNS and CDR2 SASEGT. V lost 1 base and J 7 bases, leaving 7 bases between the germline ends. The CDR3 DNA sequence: TGTGCCAGCAGTGAAGGAGGGTTTGGCTACACCTTC. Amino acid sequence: CASSEGGFGYTF.

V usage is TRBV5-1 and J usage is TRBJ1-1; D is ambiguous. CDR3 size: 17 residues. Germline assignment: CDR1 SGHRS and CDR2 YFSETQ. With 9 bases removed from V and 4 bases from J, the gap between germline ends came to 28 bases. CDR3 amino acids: CATNTQPAVGEGTEAFF. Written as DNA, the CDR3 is TGCGCCACCAACACCCAACCGGCCGTTGGGGAGGGCACTGAAGCTTTCTTT.

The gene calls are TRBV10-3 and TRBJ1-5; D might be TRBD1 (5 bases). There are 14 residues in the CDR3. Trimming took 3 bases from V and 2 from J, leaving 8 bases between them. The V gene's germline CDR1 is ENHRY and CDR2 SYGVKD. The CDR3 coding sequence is TGTGCCATCAGTGAATCCAGGGGCAATCAGCCCCAGCATTTT. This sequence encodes CAISESRGNQPQHF.

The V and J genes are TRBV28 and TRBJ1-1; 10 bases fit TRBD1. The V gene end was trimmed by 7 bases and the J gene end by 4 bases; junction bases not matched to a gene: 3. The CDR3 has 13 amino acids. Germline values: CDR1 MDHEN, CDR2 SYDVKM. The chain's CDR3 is CASNRDRGTEAFF. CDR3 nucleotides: TGTGCCAGCAACCGGGACAGGGGCACTGAAGCTTTCTTT.

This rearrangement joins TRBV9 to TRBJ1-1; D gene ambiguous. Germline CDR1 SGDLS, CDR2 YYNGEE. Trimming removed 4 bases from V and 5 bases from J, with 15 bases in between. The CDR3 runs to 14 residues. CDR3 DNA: TGTGCCAGCAGCACCCGGGGTAAGGAAACTGAAGCTTTCTTT. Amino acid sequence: CASSTRGKETEAFF.

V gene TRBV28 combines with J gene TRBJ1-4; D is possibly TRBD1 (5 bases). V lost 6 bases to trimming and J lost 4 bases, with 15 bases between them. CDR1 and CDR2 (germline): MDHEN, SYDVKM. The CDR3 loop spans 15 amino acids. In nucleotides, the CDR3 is TGTGCCAGCAGGCCCCTGTCGGGGGTTAATGAAAAACTGTTTTTT. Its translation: CASRPLSGVNEKLFF.

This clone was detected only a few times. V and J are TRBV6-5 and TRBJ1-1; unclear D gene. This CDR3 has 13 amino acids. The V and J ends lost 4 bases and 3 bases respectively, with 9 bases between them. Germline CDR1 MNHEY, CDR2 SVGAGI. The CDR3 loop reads CASSSPSYTEAFF. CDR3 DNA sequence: TGTGCCAGCAGTTCCCCAAGCTACACTGAAGCTTTCTTT.

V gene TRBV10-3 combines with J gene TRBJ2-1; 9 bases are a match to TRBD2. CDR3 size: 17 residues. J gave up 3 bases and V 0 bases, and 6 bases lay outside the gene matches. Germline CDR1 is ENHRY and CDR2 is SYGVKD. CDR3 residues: CAISESLGLAVYNEQFF. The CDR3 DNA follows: TGTGCCATCAGTGAGTCCTTGGGACTAGCCGTCTACAATGAGCAGTTCTTC.

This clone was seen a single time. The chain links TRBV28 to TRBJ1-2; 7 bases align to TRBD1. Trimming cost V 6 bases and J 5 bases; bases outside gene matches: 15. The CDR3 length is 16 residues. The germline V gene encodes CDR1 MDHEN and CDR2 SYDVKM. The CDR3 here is CASSPLDRVKAYGYTF. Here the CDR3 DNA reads TGTGCCAGCAGCCCTCTCGACAGGGTCAAAGCATATGGCTACACCTTC.

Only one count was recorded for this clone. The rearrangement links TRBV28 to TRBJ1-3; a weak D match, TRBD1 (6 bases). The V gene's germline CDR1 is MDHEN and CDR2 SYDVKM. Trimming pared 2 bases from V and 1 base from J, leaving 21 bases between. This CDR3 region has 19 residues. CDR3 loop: CASSLNNPMAGESGNTIYF. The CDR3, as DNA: TGTGCCAGCAGTTTAAACAACCCCATGGCAGGGGAATCTGGAAACACCATATATTTT. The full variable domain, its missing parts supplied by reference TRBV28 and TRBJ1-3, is DVKVTQSSRYLVKRTGEKVFLECVQDMDHENMFWYRQDPGLGLRLIYFSYDVKMKEKGDIPEGYSVSREKKERFSLILESASTNQTSMYLCASSLNNPMAGESGNTIYFGEGSWLTVV.